This record concerns one T cell receptor (beta chain) sequence. Its antigen remains unidentified. The junction shows a germline mismatch at one end, possibly a read error. This record belongs to a study of cytomegalovirus exposure and HLA in healthy donors. The primer mix had 60 Vbeta and 13 Jbeta primers. Generated by immunoSEQ multiplex PCR, the TCRdb table keeps only in-frame clones and is missing some. The sample totals approximately 42,000 clones. CDR1 is SGHNT and CDR2 is YENEEA in the germline V gene. The CDR3 is 14 amino acids. Findings and limits, study-wide: It was in a later analysis that TCR association rates were seen to vary by HLA locus, highest for DRB1 and lowest for HLA-C. HLA alleles were associated with some 17,000 TCR beta sequences in a later analysis at 0.05 false discovery rate. The study recorded 164 TCR beta chains that were cytomegalovirus-associated.

The V and J genes are TRBV11-3 and TRBJ1-1; 7 bases align to TRBD1. This TCR was sampled from a male donor in good health and CMV-seronegative. The source material was PBMCs. CDR3 sequence: CASSPTGMNTEDFF. The CDR3 DNA follows: TGTGCCAGCAGCCCGACAGGGATGAACACTGAAGATTTCTTT. Full variable domain (missing parts from reference TRBV11-3 and TRBJ1-1): EAGVVQSPRYKIIEKKQPVAFWCNPISGHNTLYWYLQNLGQGPELLIRYENEEAVDDSQLPKDRFSAERLKGVDSTLKIQPAELGDSAVYLCASSPTGMNTEDFFGQGTRLTVV.